This T cell receptor beta chain was identified in a study of OX40 agonist ivuxolimab in advanced cancers. With respect to the entire study: Ivuxolimab was a fully human IgG2 agonistic monoclonal antibody targeting the costimulatory receptor OX40 (CD134). Intravenous ivuxolimab was administered to patients every 2 weeks at six dose levels: 0.01, 0.1, 0.3, 1.5, 3 and 10 mg/kg. Of the 50 or so patients in dose escalation, 19 had hepatocellular carcinoma, some 15 had melanoma, 9 had renal cell carcinoma and 9 had head and neck cancer. In the dose-escalation cohort, nearly 85% of patients were male, and the mean age was around 65 years with a range of roughly 20 to 79. Patients were allowed to have had prior anti-PD-1, anti-PD-L1 or anti-CTLA-4 therapy, and around 40% of the dose-escalation patients had previously received checkpoint inhibitors. Partial responses were achieved by three dose-escalation patients, of whom one had hepatocellular carcinoma and two had cutaneous melanoma. The purpose of peripheral TCRbeta sequencing was to test whether ivuxolimab changed TCR sequence diversity and led to clonal T-cell expansion. The monotherapy dose-escalation portion (N of about 52 patients) of the phase I ivuxolimab trial is reported in the paper. Points the paper makes about the study in general: The antigen specificity of the peripheral T cells that underwent clonal expansion was not determined. On average, CD8+ T cells showed more expanded clones than CD4+ T cells after ivuxolimab. Clonal expansion of both CD4+ and CD8+ blood T cells was observed from baseline to week 6 at doses 0.1 to 3.0 mg/kg. Low levels of normalized T-cell clonal expansion were also seen in some nonresponding patients. In the 0.1-3.0 mg/kg groups, partial responders had among the lowest normalized peripheral clonal expansion, particularly in CD8+ T cells.

Trimming costs V 4 bases and J 5 bases, and their ends lie 15 bases apart. Reading the germline V gene gives CDR1 SGHRS and CDR2 YFSETQ. There are 14 amino acids in the CDR3, from cysteine to phenylalanine inclusive. Only the CDR3 DNA is retained, 42 bases long and in frame from the first base. Turning to this clone: No antigen is known for it. No much larger clone is present one base from it, and per-base qualities are unavailable.

To sequence the TCRbeta CDR3 region, genomic DNA was isolated from the sorted cells. The immunoSEQ Assay was used to sequence the TCRbeta CDR3 regions. TCRdb took over this immuneACCESS table, retaining in-frame rearrangements with V and J assigned. Such tables are incomplete; in checked studies, under half of the missing clones stem from an unresolved V gene, and the remainder is unexplained. The sample table lists more than 75,000 clones, under 85% of them with a count of one. The ten largest account for 5.8% of the sample. The trial excluded patients who had a history of autoimmune disease or who were on systemic immunosuppression. Peripheral blood for TCR sequencing was collected from all dose cohorts at baseline, on cycle 4 day 1, and on cycle 7 day 1. The samples were drawn from a first-in-human, open-label, multicenter phase I dose-escalation trial of ivuxolimab. Adults with locally advanced or metastatic melanoma, renal cell carcinoma, hepatocellular carcinoma or head and neck squamous cell carcinoma were enrolled in the trial. Before TCR sequencing, CD4+ T cells and CD8+ T cells from peripheral blood were sorted into separate populations.

The rearranged segments are TRBV5-1 and TRBJ1-1; a weak D assignment points to TRBD1 (5 bases agree). Material: CD4+ or CD8+ T cells sorted from blood, obtained in a trial of the OX40 agonist ivuxolimab. This clonotype was obtained from an adult with an advanced solid tumor such as melanoma, head and neck, liver or kidney cancer. The CDR3 protein sequence reads: CASSQGSGGTEAFF. The nucleotide sequence is given as TGCGCCAGCAGCCAGGGATCTGGAGGGACTGAAGCTTTCTTT.